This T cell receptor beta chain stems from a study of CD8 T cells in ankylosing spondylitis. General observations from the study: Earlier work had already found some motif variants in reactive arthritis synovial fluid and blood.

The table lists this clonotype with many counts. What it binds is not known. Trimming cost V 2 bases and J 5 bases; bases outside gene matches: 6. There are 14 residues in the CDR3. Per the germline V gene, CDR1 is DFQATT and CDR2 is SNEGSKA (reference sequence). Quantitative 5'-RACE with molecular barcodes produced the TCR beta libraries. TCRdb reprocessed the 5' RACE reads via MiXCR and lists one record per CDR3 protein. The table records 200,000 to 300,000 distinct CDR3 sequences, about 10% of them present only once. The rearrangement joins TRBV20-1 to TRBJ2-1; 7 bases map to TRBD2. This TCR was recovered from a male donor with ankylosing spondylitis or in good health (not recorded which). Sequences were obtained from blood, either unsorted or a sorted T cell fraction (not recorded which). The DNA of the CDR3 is TGCAGTGCTAGAATGGCTAGCGGACACAATGAGCAGTTCTTC. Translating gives CSARMASGHNEQFF.